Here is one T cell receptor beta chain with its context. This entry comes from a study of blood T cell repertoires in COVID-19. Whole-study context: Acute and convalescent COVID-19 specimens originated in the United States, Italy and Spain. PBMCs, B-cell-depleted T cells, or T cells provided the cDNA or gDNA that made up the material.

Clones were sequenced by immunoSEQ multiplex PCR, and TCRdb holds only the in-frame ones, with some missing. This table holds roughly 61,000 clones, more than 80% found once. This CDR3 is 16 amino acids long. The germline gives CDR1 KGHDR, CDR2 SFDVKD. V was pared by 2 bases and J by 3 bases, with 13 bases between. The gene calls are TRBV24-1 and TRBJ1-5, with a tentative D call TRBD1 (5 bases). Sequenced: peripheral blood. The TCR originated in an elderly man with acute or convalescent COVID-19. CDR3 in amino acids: CATSDSQGIANQPQHF. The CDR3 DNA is TGTGCCACCAGTGATTCGCAGGGTATCGCCAATCAGCCCCAGCATTTT.